These 30 T cell receptor beta chains were sequenced from one sample in a study of blood T cells in healthy people across ages. PCR was performed a second time for about 7 to 11 cycles using a sample-barcoded 5' primer and a J-beta primer mix. A single record per CDR3 protein comes from TCRdb applying MiXCR to the 5' RACE reads. The sample records 850,000 or so distinct CDR3 sequences, about 28% being singletons. Sequencing input: blood. These receptors all come from an elderly woman in good health.

In this sample, this clonotype turned up many times. The chain has TRBV6-2 or TRBV6-3 and TRBJ1-2; D call uncertain. The V and J ends lost 8 bases and 3 bases respectively, with 10 bases between them. The CDR3 loop spans 12 amino acids. Per the germline V gene, CDR1 is MNHEY and CDR2 is SVGEGT. In DNA, the CDR3 is TGTGCCAGCCAAACCTATTACTATGGCTACACCTTC. Its protein is CASQTYYYGYTF.

The CDR3 bases are TGTGCCTGGAGTGTGGGGGGGGCGGGCAGCACAGATACGCAGTATTTT. It specifies CAWSVGGAGSTDTQYF. The rearrangement uses TRBV30 and TRBJ2-3; a possible D gene is TRBD2 (7 bases). Deletions cut 0 bases from V and 0 bases from J, with 13 bases between. The CDR3 contains 16 residues. Germline CDR1 GTSNPN, CDR2 SVGIG (reference sequence).

As for this clonotype: One junction end disagrees with the germline gene, perhaps due to a read error. The chain has TRBV4-2 and TRBJ1-1, with no clear D. Germline CDR1 reads LGHNA; CDR2 reads YNFKEQ. The CDR3 covers 15 residues. CDR3 nucleotide sequence: TGTGTCAGCAGCCAAGAAGGTCAGTCGAGCGCTGAAGCTTTCTTT. It is translated as CVSSQEGQSSAEAFF.

About this clonotype: This could be a read error, since a much larger clone is one nucleotide away. The chain combines TRBV6-2 or TRBV6-3 with TRBJ2-3; 7 bases are shared with TRBD1. This CDR3 comprises 15 residues. Germline values: CDR1 MNHEY, CDR2 SVGEGT. Trimming cost V 4 bases and J 3 bases; bases outside gene matches: 7. The CDR3 DNA reads TGTGCCAGCAGTTTGACAGGGTTTAGAACAGATACGCAGTATTTT. Translation: CASSLTGFRTDTQYF.

This clonotype was found a few times. One end of the junction varies from germline; a read error may be responsible. CDR3 residues: CASSQEALRYSPPHF. CDR3 coding DNA: TGTGCCAGCAGCCAGGAGGCTCTTCGGTATTCACCCCCCCACTTT. The chain links TRBV11-2 to TRBJ1-6, with D unresolved. The length of the CDR3 is 15 residues. CDR1 and CDR2 from the germline V gene are SGHAT and FQNNGV.

This clonotype was seen ten or more times. This chain joins TRBV20-1 and TRBJ2-1, with 12 bases lining up with TRBD2. This CDR3 contains 18 residues. The junction had 9 bases not matched to a gene; V was cut back by 1 base and J by 2 bases. Germline loops: CDR1 DFQATT, CDR2 SNEGSKA (reference sequence). Here the CDR3 DNA reads TGCAGTGCTAGAGGGCAAACTAGCGGGGGGCCAGCCTACAATGAGCAGTTCTTC. Protein product: CSARGQTSGGPAYNEQFF.

The J gene is TRBJ1-4, the V gene TRBV5-1; 8 bases align to TRBD1. The V and J ends lost 2 bases and 5 bases, in that order; junction bases with no gene match: 5. Germline CDR1 is SGHRS and CDR2 is YFSETQ. The CDR3 has 15 residues. The CDR3 DNA reads TGCGCCAGCAGCTTACAGGGGGGGGAGAATGAAAAACTGTTTTTT. It codes for CASSLQGGENEKLFF.

J is TRBJ1-5 and V is TRBV5-1; TRBD1 agrees at 7 bases. Trimming took 0 bases from V and 4 from J; bases not matched to a gene: 4. This CDR3 is 15 amino acids long. In germline, CDR1 is SGHRS, CDR2 YFSETQ. This CDR3 reads CASSLETGRNQPQHF. The CDR3 nucleotides are TGCGCCAGCAGCTTGGAGACAGGGCGGAATCAGCCCCAGCATTTT.

The chain is built from TRBV12-3 or TRBV12-4 and TRBJ2-3; 7 nucleotides agree with TRBD1. The junction had 21 bases not matched to a gene; V was cut back by 9 bases and J by 15 bases. The CDR3 is 14 residues long. The DNA of the CDR3 is TGTGCCAGTAAAACAGGGGCGCACACAGATGTGGAATATTTT. It translates to CASKTGAHTDVEYF.

This clonotype came up many times. The chain is built from TRBV7-6 and TRBJ2-5, with 8 bases fitting TRBD2. Trimming removed 5 bases from V and 5 bases from J; junction bases left unmatched: 19. The CDR3 contains 18 residues. Germline V lookup: CDR1 SGHVS, CDR2 FNYEAQ. The CDR3 reads CASSVGGTSGPFRETQYF. The CDR3 DNA is TGTGCCAGCAGCGTAGGGGGAACTAGCGGCCCCTTTCGGGAGACCCAGTACTTC.

Remarks on this clonotype: At one of its ends the junction is not consistent with the germline gene, which may arise from a read error. This chain connects TRBV12-3 or TRBV12-4 to TRBJ2-3; TRBD2 matches at 8 bases. The CDR3 has 15 residues. The CDR3, as DNA: TGTGCCAGCAGTTTGCGGGGGGCGAAAGGAGATATGCAGTATTTT. It encodes CASSLRGAKGDMQYF.

This chain links TRBV7-2 with TRBJ2-1; tentatively, D is TRBD2 (6 bases). The CDR3 length is 15 residues. Germline values: CDR1 SGHTA, CDR2 FQGNSA. The V end lost 4 bases, the J end lost 4 bases, and 14 bases lay between the germline ends. The CDR3 DNA sequence: TGTGCCAGCAGCTCATCTAGCGAGGGGTACAATGAGCAGTTCTTC. It encodes CASSSSSEGYNEQFF.

In this sample, this clonotype turned up many times. This chain uses TRBV20-1 with TRBJ1-5; tentatively, D is TRBD1 (6 bases). Germline V CDR1 and CDR2: DFQATT, SNEGSKA (reference sequence). The CDR3 has 15 residues. Trimming took 2 bases from V and 0 from J, leaving 11 bases between them. CDR3 residues: CSARMGAGSNQPQHF. CDR3 DNA: TGCAGTGCTAGAATGGGGGCCGGTAGCAATCAGCCCCAGCATTTT.

The chain joins TRBV7-9 to TRBJ1-1; a possible D gene is TRBD1 (5 bases). This CDR3 is built from 15 residues. V lost 5 bases, J lost 0 bases, and 13 bases lay in between. Germline V gene data show CDR1 as SEHNR and CDR2 as FQNEAQ (reference sequence). This chain's CDR3 is CASSRDRAMNTEAFF. For the CDR3, the DNA is TGTGCCAGCAGCCGAGACAGAGCAATGAACACTGAAGCTTTCTTT.

The chain carries TRBV12-3 or TRBV12-4 and TRBJ1-2, with a tentative D call TRBD1 (6 bases). Trimming removed 7 bases at V and 7 bases at J, with 16 bases between. CDR3 length equals 13 residues. CDR3 residues: CASTSRTDCGYTF. CDR3 in DNA: TGTGCCAGCACTTCTAGGACAGACTGTGGCTACACCTTC.

This clonotype was counted at least ten times. V usage is TRBV7-2 and J usage is TRBJ2-1, with 10 bases that match TRBD1. The J segment lost 7 bases and the V segment lost 5 bases, leaving 14 bases of the junction unmatched. CDR1 SGHTA and CDR2 FQGNSA come from the germline V gene. The CDR3 length is 17 residues. CDR3 bases: TGTGCCAGCAGCCCCCTGCCGGGACAGGGGCTGAAAAATGAGCAGTTCTTC. Amino acid sequence: CASSPLPGQGLKNEQFF.

This clonotype was counted between two and nine times. This chain connects TRBV20-1 to TRBJ1-1; D is ambiguous. Germline V CDR1 and CDR2: DFQATT, SNEGSKA (reference sequence). The CDR3 length is 12 residues. V lost 3 bases, J lost 2 bases, and 7 bases lay in between. The CDR3 region is CSASDDNTEAFF. In DNA, the CDR3 is TGCAGTGCTAGTGACGACAACACTGAAGCTTTCTTT.

In this sample, this clonotype turned up a few times. This chain links TRBV6-1 with TRBJ2-1; a possible D gene is TRBD2 (7 bases). Looked up from germline, CDR1 is MNHNS and CDR2 is SASEGT. The CDR3 extends over 18 amino acids. The V end was cut by 5 bases, the J end by 5 bases, with 25 bases between. The CDR3 loop is CASSPLPRGGGRNNEQFF. The CDR3 nucleotides are TGTGCCAGCAGTCCTCTCCCTAGGGGGGGGGGGCGGAACAATGAGCAGTTCTTC.

This clonotype was observed at least ten times. The chain employs TRBV15 and TRBJ2-1; the D gene is possibly TRBD1 (5 bases). The CDR3 runs 14 residues. Trimming removed 1 base from V and 6 bases from J, with 10 bases in between. Per the germline V gene, CDR1 is LNHNV and CDR2 is YYDKDF (reference sequence). The CDR3 here is CATSRGGRGNEQFF. CDR3 nucleotide sequence: TGTGCCACCAGCAGAGGAGGAAGGGGCAATGAGCAGTTCTTC. Variable domain in full (rest from reference TRBV15 and TRBJ2-1): DAMVIQNPRYQVTQFGKPVTLSCSQTLNHNVMYWYQQKSSQAPKLLFHYYDKDFNNEADTPDNFQSRRPNTSFCFLDIRSPGLGDTAMYLCATSRGGRGNEQFFGPGTRLTVL.

The CDR3 nucleotides are TGTGCCAGCAGCTTGGCAGCCCTCGAAGGTTACGAGCAGTACTTC. Its translation is CASSLAALEGYEQYF. The chain uses TRBV5-4 and TRBJ2-7; D gene uncertain. CDR3 length: 15 amino acids. Germline CDR1 is SGHNT and CDR2 is YYREEE (reference sequence). With 0 bases removed from V and 4 bases from J, the gap between germline ends came to 14 bases.

The chain has TRBV18 and TRBJ1-6; D may be TRBD1 (6 bases). V was pared by 2 bases and J by 7 bases, with 15 bases between. The germline V gene has CDR1 KGHSH and CDR2 LQKENI. The CDR3 covers 16 residues. CDR3 coding DNA: TGTGCCAGCTCACCAAGCGCAACAGGGCTGAATTCACCCCTCCACTTT. Its translation: CASSPSATGLNSPLHF.

This clonotype was seen more than once but under ten times. This chain joins TRBV10-3 and TRBJ2-3; D not resolved. The CDR3 is made up of 14 amino acids. Trimming took 3 bases from V and 2 from J, leaving 9 bases between them. Germline V lookup: CDR1 ENHRY, CDR2 SYGVKD. The CDR3 nucleotides are TGTGCCATCAGTGATACAGAGCCCACAGATACGCAGTATTTT. Encoded protein: CAISDTEPTDTQYF.

Many counts were recorded for this clonotype. The rearrangement links TRBV5-6 to TRBJ1-4, with a weak D call TRBD1 (5 bases). Trimming removed 4 bases from V and 13 bases from J, with 14 bases in between. The CDR3 length is 12 residues. Germline CDR1 is SGHDT and CDR2 is YYEEEE. Written as DNA, the CDR3 is TGTGCCAGCAGCCCTGACGACGGGGGACTGTTTTTT. Protein: CASSPDDGGLFF.

A remark on this clonotype: The junction and the germline gene differ at one end; a read error may be behind it. The chain employs TRBV18 and TRBJ1-1, with 8 bases identical to TRBD1. The CDR3 has 15 amino acids. Germline V gene data show CDR1 as KGHSH and CDR2 as LQKENI. The CDR3 DNA reads as TGTGCCAGCTCCCCACAGGGGGGGCAGAACACTGAAGCTTTCTTT. The encoded protein is CASSPQGGQNTEAFF.

Points on this clonotype: Possible read error: a much larger clone is one base away. V gene TRBV6-2 or TRBV6-3 combines with J gene TRBJ2-5; D tentatively reads TRBD1 or TRBD2 (6 bases each). Looked up from germline, CDR1 is MNHEY and CDR2 is SVGEGT. Trimming took 6 bases from V and 11 from J, leaving 22 bases between them. This CDR3 contains 14 residues. CDR3 coding DNA: TGTGCCAGCAGACTGGAGGGGGGATCCCATGAGCAGTACTTC. Translated: CASRLEGGSHEQYF.

This clonotype has ten or more counts. The gene calls are TRBV12-3 or TRBV12-4 and TRBJ2-7, with D maybe TRBD1 (5 bases). Trimming cost V 5 bases and J 0 bases, with 11 bases left between them. This CDR3 contains 14 residues. CDR3 DNA sequence: TGTGCCAGCAGTCCAGGGTCGCGCTCCTACGAGCAGTACTTC. Translation gives CASSPGSRSYEQYF.

This clonotype was seen repeatedly, ten times or more. CDR3 DNA sequence: TGTGCCAGCAGTTCGTCCGGGGTCCTTAACTATGGCTACACCTTC. Its translation is CASSSSGVLNYGYTF. V usage is TRBV12-3 or TRBV12-4 and J usage is TRBJ1-2; D call uncertain. Trimming took 4 bases from V and 1 from J, leaving 13 bases between them. This CDR3 region has 15 residues.

This chain joins TRBV7-2 and TRBJ1-4, with 7 bases lining up with TRBD1. Unmatched junction bases numbered 4, after V lost 5 bases and J lost 4 bases. CDR3 size: 14 residues. Germline values: CDR1 SGHTA, CDR2 FQGNSA. CDR3 sequence reads: CASSHRGFNEKLFF. DNA for the CDR3: TGTGCCAGCAGCCACAGGGGTTTTAATGAAAAACTGTTTTTT.

This clonotype was seen repeatedly, ten times or more. The V call is TRBV12-3 or TRBV12-4, the J call TRBJ1-5; D is unclear. The length of the CDR3 is 14 residues. The ends were cut back, 6 bases at V and 1 base at J, with 10 bases in the middle. The CDR3 reads CASSQLRSNQPQHF. For the CDR3, the DNA is TGTGCCAGCAGCCAACTGCGGAGCAATCAGCCCCAGCATTTT.

This clonotype was counted only a few times. A much bigger clone sits one base away, suggesting this may be a read error. The chain carries TRBV7-2 and TRBJ2-5, with D tentatively TRBD1 (5 bases). The CDR3 runs 13 residues. Germline CDR1 SGHTA, CDR2 FQGNSA. CDR3 sequence (DNA): TGTGCCGGCAGCGTCGTCCAGGGCGAGACCCAGTACTTC. The encoded protein is CAGSVVQGETQYF. The variable domain in full, with the rest retrieved from reference TRBV7-2 and TRBJ2-5, is GAGVSQSPSNKVTEKGKDVELRCDPISGHTALYWYRQSLGQGLEFLIYFQGNSAPDKSGLPSDRFSAERTGGSVSTLTIQRTQQEDSAVYLCAGSVVQGETQYFGPGTRLLVL.